A selection of T cell receptor beta chains follows, all from one sample in a study of T cell repertoires in cytomegalovirus infection. Using its own MiXCR run on the reads, TCRdb lists one record per CDR3 protein. The sample yields around 300,000 distinct CDR3 sequences, around 9.5% seen once. Material for sequencing was PBMCs. The receptors derive from a human donor in good health (CMV status not recorded). Some clones in this sample may be carry-over from other donors' samples. Both conserved end residues are part of each CDR3. D genes are given only for firm matches. Size is omitted from some rows. Given values are once, few, many or a class for expanded clones.

TRBV4-3	-	many	19	TRBJ2-6	CASSLSGLPLISGANVLTF	TGCGCCAGCAGCCTCTCCGGACTACCTCTTATTTCTGGGGCCAACGTCCTGACTTTC
TRBV5-1	TRBD2	-	16	TRBJ2-5	CASSYGLAGRGETQYF	TGCGCCAGCAGCTACGGACTAGCGGGACGGGGAGAGACCCAGTACTTC
TRBV20-1	TRBD1	-	16	TRBJ1-4	CSARDYGTATNEKLFF	TGCAGTGCTAGAGATTATGGGACAGCAACTAATGAAAAACTGTTTTTT
TRBV6-2/TRBV6-3	-	many	13	TRBJ1-1	CASSISQRPEAFF	TGTGCCAGCAGTATCTCCCAGAGGCCTGAAGCTTTCTTT
TRBV29-1	-	few	13	TRBJ2-7	CSATRQASYEQYF	TGCAGCGCAACTCGACAGGCCTCCTACGAGCAGTACTTC
TRBV15	-	-	15	TRBJ1-1	CATSTPRGGWTEAFF	TGTGCCACCAGCACACCTCGGGGGGGCTGGACTGAAGCTTTCTTT
TRBV7-2	TRBD1	many	13	TRBJ2-5	CASTGQRQETQYF	TGTGCCAGCACGGGACAGAGACAAGAGACCCAGTACTTC
TRBV20-1	TRBD1	few	16	TRBJ2-1	CSASLIGTGVDNEQFF	TGCAGTGCTAGCTTGATCGGGACAGGGGTGGACAATGAGCAGTTCTTC
TRBV3-1	TRBD1	few	14	TRBJ1-2	CASSPRTGSYGYTF	TGTGCCAGCAGCCCTCGGACAGGGTCCTATGGCTACACCTTC
TRBV20-1	-	-	15	TRBJ2-7	CSARDGSGPSYEQYF	TGCAGTGCTAGAGATGGGAGCGGCCCCTCCTACGAGCAGTACTTC
TRBV7-4	-	-	14	TRBJ1-2	CASSTNGGNYGYTF	TGTGCCAGCAGCACCAACGGGGGGAACTATGGCTACACCTTC
TRBV7-9	-	-	16	TRBJ1-1	CASSPQSRHSHTEAFF	TGTGCCAGCAGCCCTCAAAGCCGGCACTCACACACTGAAGCTTTCTTT
TRBV27	-	-	16	TRBJ2-7	CASSPLPGQNIYEQYF	TGTGCCAGCAGCCCATTACCGGGACAAAACATCTACGAGCAGTACTTC
TRBV7-8	TRBD2	many	12	TRBJ2-7	CASSLNREGQYF	TGTGCCAGCAGCTTAAATCGGGAGGGCCAGTACTTC
TRBV7-2	-	many	15	TRBJ1-1	CASSLVFGGDTEAFF	TGTGCCAGCAGCTTAGTTTTCGGGGGAGACACTGAAGCTTTCTTT
TRBV29-1	-	-	12	TRBJ2-5	CSVSEAWETQYF	TGCAGCGTGTCAGAGGCGTGGGAGACCCAGTACTTC
TRBV12-3/TRBV12-4	TRBD1	many	15	TRBJ1-1	CASSISTGGNTEAFF	TGTGCCAGCAGCATCTCGACAGGGGGCAACACTGAAGCTTTCTTT
TRBV20-1	TRBD2	few	15	TRBJ2-7	CSATILAASSYEQYF	TGCAGTGCTACCATCCTAGCGGCAAGCTCCTACGAGCAGTACTTC
TRBV19	TRBD1	-	14	TRBJ1-4	CASSMTGIGEKLFF	TGTGCCAGTAGTATGACAGGGATCGGCGAAAAACTGTTTTTT
TRBV12-3/TRBV12-4	TRBD2	-	15	TRBJ2-1	CASSTTSGGNNEQFF	TGTGCCAGCAGCACGACTAGCGGGGGAAACAATGAGCAGTTCTTC
TRBV6-1	-	-	15	TRBJ1-5	CASSDGRYVPQPQHF	TGTGCCAGCAGTGACGGCAGATACGTGCCTCAGCCCCAGCATTTT
TRBV12-3/TRBV12-4	-	many	14	TRBJ2-3	CASSPPNELDTQYF	TGTGCCAGCAGTCCACCCAACGAACTAGATACGCAGTATTTT
TRBV6-1	TRBD2	many	15	TRBJ2-3	CASSPRTSATDTQYF	TGTGCCAGCAGTCCCCGGACTAGCGCCACAGATACGCAGTATTTT
TRBV10-3	TRBD1	few	14	TRBJ1-1	CAIGEDREYTEAFF	TGTGCCATCGGGGAGGACAGGGAATACACTGAAGCTTTCTTT
TRBV15	-	few	15	TRBJ1-2	CATSRDWGVDYGYTF	TGTGCCACCAGCAGAGATTGGGGGGTGGACTATGGCTACACCTTC
TRBV7-2	-	many	13	TRBJ2-1	CASATGQNNEQFF	TGTGCCAGCGCGACGGGTCAGAACAATGAGCAGTTCTTC
TRBV6-8	TRBD1	many	17	TRBJ2-7	CASSYSSGGILSYEQYF	TGTGCCAGCAGTTACTCGTCAGGGGGCATACTATCCTACGAGCAGTACTTC
TRBV5-1	TRBD2	many	17	TRBJ2-1	CASSLGLAAASYNEQFF	TGCGCCAGCAGCTTGGGACTAGCCGCCGCCTCCTACAATGAGCAGTTCTTC
TRBV5-5	TRBD2	few	16	TRBJ2-1	CASSYLGGTSGISTFF	TGTGCCAGCAGCTACCTTGGGGGGACTAGCGGGATCTCCACGTTCTTC
TRBV27	-	many	13	TRBJ2-4	CASSSAFGNIQYF	TGTGCCAGCAGCTCCGCGTTCGGGAACATTCAGTACTTC
TRBV9	-	-	14	TRBJ2-3	CASSVGLEGGTQYF	TGTGCCAGCAGCGTAGGCCTAGAGGGGGGTACGCAGTATTTT
TRBV6-2/TRBV6-3	-	-	12	TRBJ2-2	CAIDDRFGELFF	TGTGCCATAGACGACAGGTTCGGGGAGCTGTTTTTT
TRBV7-6	TRBD2	-	14	TRBJ2-1	CASSLVQREGGQFF	TGTGCCAGCAGCTTAGTGCAGCGGGAGGGCGGGCAGTTCTTC
TRBV28	-	few	17	TRBJ1-1	CASSLLQEGNPVTEAFF	TGTGCCAGCAGTTTATTACAAGAGGGCAACCCGGTCACTGAAGCTTTCTTT
TRBV5-4	-	-	14	TRBJ2-3	CASSLLLHRQEQYF	TGTGCCAGCAGCTTGTTGCTTCACAGACAAGAGCAGTATTTT
TRBV7-3	-	many	13	TRBJ1-1	CASSWARYTEAFF	TGTGCCAGCAGCTGGGCCCGGTACACTGAAGCTTTCTTT
TRBV7-2	TRBD1	-	13	TRBJ1-2	CASTLTGNLGYTF	TGTGCCAGCACCCTGACAGGGAATCTCGGCTACACCTTC
TRBV28	-	many	17	TRBJ2-1	CASSFFVIAEIYNEQFF	TGTGCCAGCAGTTTCTTTGTGATAGCGGAAATATACAATGAGCAGTTCTTC
TRBV7-2	-	many	13	TRBJ1-1	CASSLSVNTEAFF	TGTGCCAGCAGCTTATCTGTGAACACTGAAGCTTTCTTT
TRBV15	-	many	13	TRBJ2-2	CATSRVRTGELFF	TGTGCCACCAGCAGAGTGAGGACCGGGGAGCTGTTTTTT
TRBV7-6	-	few	17	TRBJ2-7	CASSSNFRQELAYEQYF	TGTGCCAGCAGCTCCAATTTCCGACAGGAACTCGCCTACGAGCAGTACTTC
TRBV7-1	TRBD2	few	20	TRBJ2-2	CASSSRTGTSGRLDTGELFF	TGTGCCAGCAGCTCCCGAACCGGGACTAGCGGGAGGTTGGACACCGGGGAGCTGTTTTTT
TRBV6-2/TRBV6-3	-	-	14	TRBJ2-7	CASSYGSMALEQYF	TGTGCCAGCAGTTACGGGAGTATGGCCCTCGAGCAGTACTTC
TRBV7-6	TRBD1	-	13	TRBJ1-2	CASSRVTGYSYTF	TGTGCCAGCAGCCGAGTGACAGGGTATAGCTACACCTTC
TRBV12-3/TRBV12-4	-	-	16	TRBJ2-7	CASSPGALGRSYEQYF	TGTGCCAGCAGTCCAGGCGCTCTGGGTAGGTCCTACGAGCAGTACTTC
TRBV7-3	-	many	12	TRBJ2-7	CASSFLLAEQYF	TGTGCCAGCAGCTTTCTCCTAGCCGAGCAGTACTTC
TRBV7-8	TRBD2	-	18	TRBJ2-4	CASSLASGVGVAKNIQYF	TGTGCCAGCAGCTTAGCTAGCGGGGTGGGGGTAGCCAAAAACATTCAGTACTTC
TRBV19	-	-	15	TRBJ1-2	CASSSLRTKGYGYTF	TGTGCCAGTAGTAGCCTCCGGACAAAGGGCTATGGCTACACCTTC
TRBV4-1	-	-	14	TRBJ1-2	CASSQQGLSYGYTF	TGCGCCAGCAGCCAACAAGGGTTAAGCTATGGCTACACCTTC
TRBV19	-	many	16	TRBJ1-6	CASSNQGTAAYSPLHF	TGTGCCAGTAGTAACCAGGGAACGGCAGCTTATTCACCCCTCCACTTT
TRBV7-2	TRBD1	many	15	TRBJ2-2	CASSQTGGGTGELFF	TGTGCCAGCAGCCAGACAGGGGGAGGCACCGGGGAGCTGTTTTTT
TRBV5-6	TRBD2	-	15	TRBJ2-3	CASSFRTSGKDTQYF	TGTGCCAGCAGCTTTAGGACTAGCGGGAAGGATACGCAGTATTTT
TRBV6-5	TRBD2	many	14	TRBJ2-7	CASTGGPSSYEQYF	TGTGCCAGCACGGGGGGGCCCAGCTCCTACGAGCAGTACTTC
TRBV2	TRBD1	few	15	TRBJ1-4	CASSFYGTGNEKLFF	TGTGCCAGCAGTTTCTACGGGACAGGGAATGAAAAACTGTTTTTT
TRBV7-8	-	few	15	TRBJ2-3	CASSIPGPQEDTQYF	TGTGCCAGCAGCATACCGGGACCCCAGGAAGATACGCAGTATTTT
TRBV4-1	TRBD2	few	15	TRBJ2-3	CASSHLPTSADTQYF	TGCGCCAGCAGCCATCTCCCGACTAGCGCAGATACGCAGTATTTT
TRBV7-9	-	many	13	TRBJ1-3	CASSSGPGNTIYF	TGTGCCAGCAGCTCTGGACCTGGAAACACCATATATTTT
TRBV20-1	-	many	14	TRBJ2-2	CSARRSENTGELFF	TGCAGTGCTCGGCGATCCGAAAACACCGGGGAGCTGTTTTTT